This T cell receptor beta chain was found in a study of T cells in Graves' hyperthyroidism and ophthalmopathy. The PBMCs were sourced from fresh peripheral blood (more than 8.5 ml). This clonotype was seen at least ten times. Its target is unknown. The germline V gene has CDR1 MGHRA and CDR2 YSYEKL. This CDR3 is built from 14 residues. Trimming removed 4 bases from V and 2 bases from J; junction bases left unmatched: 5. Authors of the study amplified TCR beta CDR3 regions from RNA transcripts. RT-PCR in the first round (using the HTBI primer set) targeted the TCR CDR3. MiXCR was run by TCRdb on the multiplex PCR reads, yielding one entry per CDR3 protein. The sample lists some 560,000 distinct CDR3 sequences, 14% occurring once. Whole-study results and caveats: Blood held most thyroid clonotypes expanded above 0.001 frequency. It was a median 6.5 months before onset that the model predicted ophthalmopathy.

The chain links TRBV4-1 to TRBJ2-7; 7 bases agree with TRBD1. This sequence was found in a woman aged 35 to 49 with Graves' hyperthyroidism. Specimen: blood. CDR3 in amino acids: CASSPLGTAYEQYF. The CDR3 DNA sequence: TGCGCCAGCAGCCCCCTCGGGACAGCCTACGAGCAGTACTTC.